The text below deals with one TCR beta chain. These data originate in a study of technical replicates of blood from several donors. Clones were sequenced by immunoSEQ multiplex PCR, and TCRdb holds only the in-frame ones, with some missing. The table has tens of thousands of clones, around nine tenths seen once; the top ten hold 0.35% to 0.45%. This clonotype was obtained from a human donor in good health. Sequenced sample: T cells isolated from PBMCs.

Here the CDR3 DNA reads TGCGCCAGCAGCCCCGGGACAGGGGGCTATGGCTACACCTTC. The encoded protein is CASSPGTGGYGYTF. The genes are TRBV4-1 and TRBJ1-2; 11 bases are a match to TRBD1. Germline V gives CDR1 MGHRA, CDR2 YSYEKL. This CDR3 has 14 amino acids. V lost 4 bases, J lost 4 bases, and 2 bases stayed unmatched.